By frequency in the sample, the clone carrying this TCR beta chain is large. Its antigen remains unknown. This entry comes from a study of lymphopenia after photon versus proton radiotherapy. Points from the study as a whole: Photon-treated patients lost naive T cells and TCR diversity; proton-treated stayed stable.

CDR3 length equals 15 residues. Trimming pared 1 base from V and 6 bases from J, leaving 16 bases between. Germline CDR1 SEHNR, CDR2 FQNEAQ (reference sequence). Repertoires were generated with immunoSEQ multiplex PCR, while TCRdb's copy carries only in-frame clones and drops some. The data contain some 55,000 clones, around four fifths of them singletons. This TCR came from a man in his fifties or sixties with gastric cancer. This sample comprised peripheral blood, obtained from a patient treated with photon-based radiotherapy. V gene TRBV7-9 combines with J gene TRBJ2-7, with a possible D match to TRBD2 (6 bases). The CDR3 protein is CASSLGRDWGFEQYF. CDR3 in DNA: TGTGCCAGCAGCTTAGGGCGGGACTGGGGGTTCGAGCAGTACTTC.